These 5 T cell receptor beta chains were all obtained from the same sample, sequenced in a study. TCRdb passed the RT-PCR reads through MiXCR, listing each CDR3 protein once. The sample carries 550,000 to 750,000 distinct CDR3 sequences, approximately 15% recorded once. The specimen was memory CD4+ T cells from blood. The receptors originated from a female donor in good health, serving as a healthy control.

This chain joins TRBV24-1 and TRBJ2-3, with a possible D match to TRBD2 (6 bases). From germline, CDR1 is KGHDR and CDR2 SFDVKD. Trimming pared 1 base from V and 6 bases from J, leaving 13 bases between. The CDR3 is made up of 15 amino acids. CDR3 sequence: CATSDLGTSSDTQYF. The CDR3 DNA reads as TGTGCCACCAGTGATTTAGGGACTTCGTCGGATACGCAGTATTTT.

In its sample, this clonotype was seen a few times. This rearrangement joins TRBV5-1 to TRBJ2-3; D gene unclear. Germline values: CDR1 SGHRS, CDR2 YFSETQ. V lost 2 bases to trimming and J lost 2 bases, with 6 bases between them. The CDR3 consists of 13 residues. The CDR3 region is CASSFGDTDTQYF. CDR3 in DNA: TGCGCCAGCAGCTTTGGCGACACAGATACGCAGTATTTT.

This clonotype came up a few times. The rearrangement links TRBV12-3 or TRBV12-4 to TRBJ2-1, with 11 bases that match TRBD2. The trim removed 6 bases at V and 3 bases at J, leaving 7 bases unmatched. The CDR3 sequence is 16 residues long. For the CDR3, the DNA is TGTGCCAGCAGCCTACTAGCGGGAGACAACTACAATGAGCAGTTCTTC. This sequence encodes CASSLLAGDNYNEQFF.

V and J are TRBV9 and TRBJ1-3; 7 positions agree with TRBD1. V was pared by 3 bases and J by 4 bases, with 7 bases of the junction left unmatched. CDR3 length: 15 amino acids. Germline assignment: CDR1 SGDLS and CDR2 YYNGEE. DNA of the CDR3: TGTGCCAGCAGCGCATCGACAGGGTTGGGAAACACCATATATTTT. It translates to CASSASTGLGNTIYF.

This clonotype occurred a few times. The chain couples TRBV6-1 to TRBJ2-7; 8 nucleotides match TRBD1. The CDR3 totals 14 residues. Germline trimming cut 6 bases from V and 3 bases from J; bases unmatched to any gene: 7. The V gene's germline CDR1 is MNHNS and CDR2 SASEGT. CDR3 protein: CASRSGTGNYEQYF. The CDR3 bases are TGTGCCAGCAGGTCCGGGACAGGTAACTACGAGCAGTACTTC.